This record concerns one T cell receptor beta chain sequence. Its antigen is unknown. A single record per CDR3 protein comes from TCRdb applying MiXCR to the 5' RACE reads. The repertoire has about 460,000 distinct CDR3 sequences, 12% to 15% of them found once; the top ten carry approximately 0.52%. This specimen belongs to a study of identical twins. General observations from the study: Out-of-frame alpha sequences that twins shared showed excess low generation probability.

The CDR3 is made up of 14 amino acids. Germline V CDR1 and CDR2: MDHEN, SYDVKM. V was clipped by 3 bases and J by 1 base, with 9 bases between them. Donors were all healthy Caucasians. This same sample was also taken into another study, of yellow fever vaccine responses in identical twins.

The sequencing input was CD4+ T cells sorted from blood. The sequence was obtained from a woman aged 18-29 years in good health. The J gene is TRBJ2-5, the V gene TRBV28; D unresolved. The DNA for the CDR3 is TGTGCCAGCAGTTTCGAGTTTTCCCAAGAGACCCAGTACTTC. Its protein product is CASSFEFSQETQYF.